This TCR beta chain was sequenced in a study of blood T cells in healthy people across ages. A second 7 to 11 cycle PCR used barcoded and J-beta primers. TCRdb processed the 5' RACE reads anew with MiXCR; each CDR3 protein has one entry. The table lists some 1.1 million distinct CDR3 sequences, about two fifths of them singletons. This clonotype was observed a handful of times. The germline V gene has CDR1 SGHTA and CDR2 FQGTGA. The CDR3 runs to 13 residues. V trimming: 5 bases; J trimming: 5 bases; junction bases outside the gene matches: 5. The clonotype comes from a man aged 18 to 29 in good health. Sequencing was performed on blood. V and J are TRBV7-3 and TRBJ1-1; 7 bases are shared with TRBD1. CDR3 nucleotides: TGTGCCAGCAGCGGACAACAGGGGACTGAAGCTTTCTTT. It specifies CASSGQQGTEAFF. The full variable domain, with the rest looked up from reference TRBV7-3 and TRBJ1-1, is GAGVSQTPSNKVTEKGKYVELRCDPISGHTALYWYRQSLGQGPEFLIYFQGTGAADDSGLPNDRFFAVRPEGSVSTLKIQRTERGDSAVYLCASSGQQGTEAFFGQGTRLTVV.